One and the same sample provided the 17 T cell receptor beta chains below, sequenced in a study of T-cell memory formation after mild COVID-19. A single record per CDR3 protein comes from TCRdb applying MiXCR to the 5' RACE reads. Found here are fewer than 15,000 distinct CDR3 sequences, approximately 12% of them singletons; the top ten hold around half. The specimen sequenced was PBMCs or a T cell subset sorted from them (not recorded which). The receptors stem from an adult woman who had mild COVID-19 (a few samples of this study predate the infection). Cell type and time point are not known.

This clonotype was counted at least ten times. The V gene is TRBV4-1, the J gene TRBJ1-2; 8 positions match TRBD1. Germline assignment: CDR1 MGHRA and CDR2 YSYEKL. The CDR3 is made up of 17 amino acids. The V gene end was trimmed by 0 bases and the J gene end by 3 bases; junction bases not matched to a gene: 9. CDR3 DNA sequence: TGCGCCAGCAGCCAAGATCAGGGGGCAATGGGTTACTATGGCTACACCTTC. This translates into CASSQDQGAMGYYGYTF.

This clonotype was detected many times. The gene calls are TRBV6-2 or TRBV6-3 and TRBJ2-7; 7 bases agree with TRBD2. In germline, CDR1 is MNHEY, CDR2 SVGEGT. The V segment lost 7 bases and the J segment 7 bases; nucleotides outside the gene matches: 7. CDR3 length: 12 amino acids. The CDR3 bases are TGTGCCAGCACTACGACGGGGGGTGAGCAGTACTTC. Its protein is CASTTTGGEQYF.

This clonotype was found many times. The V and J genes are TRBV5-1 and TRBJ2-7; perhaps TRBD1 as D (5 bases). The CDR3 spans 15 residues. Trimming shortened V by 4 bases and J by 3 bases, and 17 bases separated the two germline ends. Germline values: CDR1 SGHRS, CDR2 YFSETQ. The CDR3 loop reads CASSPDGQTGYEQYF. In nucleotides, the CDR3 is TGCGCCAGCAGCCCGGATGGACAAACGGGCTACGAGCAGTACTTC.

The genes are TRBV7-6 and TRBJ2-7; 8 bases are a match to TRBD2. V dropped 2 bases and J dropped 4; count of bases not matched to a gene: 7. CDR3 length: 15 residues. The V gene's germline CDR1 is SGHVS and CDR2 FNYEAQ. CDR3 coding DNA: TGTGCCAGCAGCTTATCCGGCGGGGGGCAGTACGAGCAGTACTTC. As protein: CASSLSGGGQYEQYF.

This clonotype is deemed medium-sized. The CDR3 spells CASSYSISSASASYNEQFF. The CDR3, as DNA: TGTGCCAGCAGTTACTCGATAAGTTCGGCTAGCGCCTCCTACAATGAGCAGTTCTTC. This chain links TRBV6-6 with TRBJ2-1; TRBD2 might be the D (6 bases). Germline-derived CDR1 and CDR2 are MNHNY and SVGAGI (reference sequence). V was cut by 0 bases and J by 0 bases, with 18 bases left in between. CDR3 length: 19 amino acids.

This clonotype is classed as medium-sized. V usage is TRBV4-1 and J usage is TRBJ2-3, with 8 bases aligning to TRBD2. Germline V lookup: CDR1 MGHRA, CDR2 YSYEKL. The junction had 8 bases not matched to a gene; V was cut back by 1 base and J by 5 bases. The CDR3 covers 16 residues. CDR3 coding DNA: TGCGCCAGCAGCCAAGTCGCGGCGGGGGGCCTAGATACGCAGTATTTT. Its translation: CASSQVAAGGLDTQYF.

The chain's CDR3 is CASSSRAGPGENTIYF. The CDR3 coding sequence is TGTGCCAGCAGCTCCCGGGCGGGCCCTGGGGAAAACACCATATATTTT. J is TRBJ1-3 and V is TRBV13; D remains ambiguous. Trimming pared 4 bases from V and 6 bases from J, leaving 19 bases between. Germline CDR1 reads PRHDT; CDR2 reads FYEKMQ (reference sequence). CDR3 length: 16 amino acids.

This clonotype was counted many times. The V gene is TRBV5-1, the J gene TRBJ2-7; possibly TRBD1 for D (6 bases). CDR3 length: 17 amino acids. The germline V and J ends were trimmed by 0 bases and 5 bases, with 21 bases remaining between them. CDR1 is SGHRS and CDR2 is YFSETQ in the germline V gene. This CDR3 is CASSLEWGPLWTHEQYF. In nucleotides, the CDR3 is TGCGCCAGCAGCTTGGAGTGGGGGCCCTTATGGACCCACGAGCAGTACTTC.

This clonotype was seen many times. The chain couples TRBV12-3 or TRBV12-4 to TRBJ1-5; a possible D gene is TRBD1 (5 bases). There are 13 residues in the CDR3. The V gene lost 4 bases and the J gene lost 6 bases, with 10 bases spanning the gap. Here the CDR3 reads CASSSLDSQPQHF. The CDR3 DNA sequence: TGTGCCAGCAGTTCTCTAGACAGTCAGCCCCAGCATTTT.

The table lists this clonotype with many counts. The chain recombines TRBV12-3 or TRBV12-4 with TRBJ2-7; 8 bases fit TRBD2. The V gene end was trimmed by 6 bases and the J gene end by 0 bases; junction bases not matched to a gene: 19. The CDR3 contains 19 residues. CDR3 sequence reads: CASSRQNMAGGTRSYEQYF. The CDR3 DNA reads TGTGCCAGCAGCCGACAAAACATGGCGGGGGGTACCCGCTCCTACGAGCAGTACTTC.

The table lists this clonotype with many counts. The chain recombines TRBV10-3 with TRBJ1-2; tentatively, D is TRBD1 (5 bases). CDR3 length: 13 amino acids. Germline V gene lookup returns CDR1 ENHRY and CDR2 SYGVKD. Trimming removed 3 bases from V and 8 bases from J, with 13 bases in between. The CDR3 protein is CAISDRGEDGYTF. The DNA of the CDR3 is TGTGCCATCAGTGACCGAGGGGAGGACGGCTACACCTTC.

There are many counts of this clonotype. The CDR3 DNA is TGTGCCATCACCCCCTACGGAGGACAGGGTACCATCTGGTCCTACAATGAGCAGTTCTTC. Amino acids: CAITPYGGQGTIWSYNEQFF. This rearrangement joins TRBV10-3 to TRBJ2-1; 8 bases align to TRBD1. The CDR3 consists of 20 residues. Germline V lookup: CDR1 ENHRY, CDR2 SYGVKD. V dropped 7 bases and J dropped 1; count of bases not matched to a gene: 21.

Many counts were recorded for this clonotype. V usage is TRBV27 and J usage is TRBJ2-7, with a possible D match to TRBD1 (6 bases). CDR1 is MNHEY and CDR2 is SMNVEV in the germline V gene (reference sequence). The V end lost 5 bases, the J end lost 6 bases, and 14 bases lay between the germline ends. The CDR3 runs to 13 residues. CDR3 sequence (DNA): TGTGCCAGCAGTCTCACCCAGGGGTCCGAGCAGTACTTC. It is translated as CASSLTQGSEQYF.

This clonotype appeared many times. The rearrangement joins TRBV7-9 to TRBJ2-1; a weak D match, TRBD2 (6 bases). The germline CDR1 and CDR2 sequences are SEHNR and FQNEAQ (reference sequence). Trimming left V 6 bases short and J 7 bases short, with 10 bases between. The CDR3 runs 12 residues. CDR3 protein: CASRPRENEQFF. CDR3 in DNA: TGTGCCAGCAGGCCCCGGGAGAATGAGCAGTTCTTC.

Many counts were recorded for this clonotype. V and J are TRBV5-5 and TRBJ2-7; 7 bases fit TRBD1. The CDR3 runs to 14 residues. V was clipped by 4 bases and J by 3 bases; unmatched bases: 7. CDR1 and CDR2 from the germline V gene are SGHKS and YYEKEE (reference sequence). For the CDR3, the DNA is TGTGCCAGCAGCGACAGGGCGCTAAACTACGAGCAGTACTTC. Amino acids: CASSDRALNYEQYF.

This clonotype occurred many times. V usage is TRBV3-1 and J usage is TRBJ2-5; the D gene could be TRBD1 or TRBD2 (5 bases each). CDR1 is LGHDT, CDR2 YNNKEL, per germline (reference sequence). V was trimmed by 6 bases and J by 2 bases, leaving 10 bases between them. The CDR3 loop spans 13 amino acids. DNA for the CDR3: TGTGCCAGCAGACCGGGACCGCAAGAGACCCAGTACTTC. Encoded protein: CASRPGPQETQYF.

This clonotype has at least ten counts. The chain has TRBV30 and TRBJ2-7; TRBD1 matches 7 bases. V was pared by 5 bases and J by 2 bases, with 0 bases of the junction left unmatched. Per the germline V gene, CDR1 is GTSNPN and CDR2 is SVGIG (reference sequence). CDR3 length: 11 residues. CDR3 loop: CAWGQAYEQYF. CDR3 nucleotide sequence: TGTGCCTGGGGACAGGCCTACGAGCAGTACTTC.